This T cell receptor (beta chain) was captured in a study of vaccination and CD4 T cells after COVID-19. Looking at the study overall: Participants received two doses of either BNT162b2 or mRNA-1273 vaccine.

At the Johns Hopkins FTIC core, DNA taken from cultured CD4+ T cells was sequenced by way of the Oncomine TCR Beta short-read assay. A single record per CDR3 protein comes from TCRdb applying MiXCR to the PCR reads. The sample yields approximately 9,600 distinct CDR3 sequences, 26% seen once. The CDR3 runs 13 residues. Germline CDR1 is KGHDR and CDR2 is SFDVKD. V dropped 8 bases and J dropped 10 bases, with 17 bases sitting between them. This clonotype turned up a few times. Antigen unknown. Treatment of the sample: approximately 9-day PBMC culture with coronavirus spike peptide pools or control peptides (ViraFEST assay).

This rearrangement joins TRBV24-1 to TRBJ2-1; D is unresolved. This clonotype originated in a human donor who received a COVID-19 vaccine. The source was CD4+ T cells from blood, cultured in vitro, collected before SARS-CoV-2 vaccination. As DNA, the CDR3 is TGTGCCACCAATGCCGCCGGAATGAACGAGCAGTTCTTC. Its translation: CATNAAGMNEQFF.